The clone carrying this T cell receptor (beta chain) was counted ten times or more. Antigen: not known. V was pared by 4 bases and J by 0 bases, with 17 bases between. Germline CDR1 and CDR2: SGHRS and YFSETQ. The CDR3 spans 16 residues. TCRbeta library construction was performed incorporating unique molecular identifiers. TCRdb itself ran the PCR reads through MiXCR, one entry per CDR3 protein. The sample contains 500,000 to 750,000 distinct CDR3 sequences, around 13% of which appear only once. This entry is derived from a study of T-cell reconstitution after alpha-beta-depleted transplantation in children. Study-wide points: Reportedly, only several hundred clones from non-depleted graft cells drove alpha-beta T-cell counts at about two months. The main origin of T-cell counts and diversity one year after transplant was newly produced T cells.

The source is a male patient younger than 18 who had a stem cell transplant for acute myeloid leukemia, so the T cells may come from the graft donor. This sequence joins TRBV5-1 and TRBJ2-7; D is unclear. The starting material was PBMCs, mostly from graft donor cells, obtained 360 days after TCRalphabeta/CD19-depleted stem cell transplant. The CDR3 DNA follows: TGCGCCAGCAGCCCGACGGTGCAGCAGAGCTCCTACGAGCAGTACTTC. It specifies CASSPTVQQSSYEQYF.